A selection of T cell receptor beta chains follows, all from one sample in a study of T-cell reconstitution after alpha-beta-depleted transplantation in children. TCRdb itself ran the PCR reads through MiXCR, one entry per CDR3 protein. The sample contains some 500,000 distinct CDR3 sequences, around 18% of which appear only once. The material sequenced was PBMCs from the stem cell graft donor, taken from the stem cell graft. The receptor set was obtained from a human donor who donated a stem cell graft to a child with acute lymphoblastic leukemia. Each CDR3 is given with its conserved first and last residue. A D gene is named only where the DNA matches it firmly. Size values are once, few and many counts, or a class for expanded clones, and some rows have none.

cdr3_aa,cdr3_nt,clone_size,j_call,d_call,v_call
CASSFGQPENTEAFF,TGCGCCAGCAGCTTTGGTCAACCGGAGAACACTGAAGCTTTCTTT,many,TRBJ1-1,.,TRBV5-1
CASGDTNTGELFF,TGTGCCAGCGGCGATACGAACACCGGGGAGCTGTTTTTT,once,TRBJ2-2,.,TRBV9
CASSPGQSRSNQPQHF,TGTGCCAGCAGTCCTGGACAGAGTCGTAGCAATCAGCCCCAGCATTTT,.,TRBJ1-5,.,TRBV27
CSARERTAYGYTF,TGCAGTGCTAGAGAAAGGACAGCCTATGGCTACACCTTC,few,TRBJ1-2,.,TRBV20-1
CASSLTGGDSPLHF,TGTGCCAGCAGCTTAACCGGGGGCGACTCACCCCTCCACTTT,.,TRBJ1-6,.,TRBV7-9
CASSYSFSPKQGNYQPQHF,TGTGCCAGCAGTTACTCCTTTTCACCTAAACAGGGTAATTATCAGCCCCAGCATTTT,.,TRBJ1-5,.,TRBV6-5
CASSVTGRSIPQEKLFF,TGTGCCAGCAGTGTTACGGGCCGATCCATACCTCAGGAAAAACTGTTTTTT,.,TRBJ1-4,.,TRBV12-3/TRBV12-4
CSASGGYTEAFF,TGCAGTGCTAGTGGGGGTTACACTGAAGCTTTCTTT,many,TRBJ1-1,.,TRBV20-1
CASSWPLGQGPWNEQFF,TGCGCCAGCAGCTGGCCCTTGGGACAGGGGCCCTGGAATGAGCAGTTCTTC,.,TRBJ2-1,TRBD1,TRBV5-1
CSARVGAGYSYNEQFF,TGCAGTGCTAGAGTCGGAGCGGGGTACTCCTACAATGAGCAGTTCTTC,few,TRBJ2-1,TRBD2,TRBV20-1
CASSQGTGTGHEQYF,TGTGCCAGCAGCCAAGGGACAGGGACAGGGCACGAGCAGTACTTC,.,TRBJ2-7,TRBD1,TRBV3-1
CASSLLGAGASQYF,TGTGCCAGCAGTTTATTAGGTGCGGGAGCCTCCCAGTACTTC,few,TRBJ2-5,TRBD2,TRBV27
CASSLGQGNQETQYF,TGTGCCAGCAGCCTCGGACAGGGCAACCAAGAGACCCAGTACTTC,few,TRBJ2-5,TRBD1,TRBV5-6
CASSPPGQLIYGYTF,TGTGCCAGCAGCCCACCGGGACAGCTAATTTATGGCTACACCTTC,few,TRBJ1-2,TRBD1,TRBV13
CASSLRFNEKLFF,TGTGCCAGCAGCCTCAGGTTTAATGAAAAACTGTTTTTT,.,TRBJ1-4,.,TRBV5-6
CSVGAGGSSYNEQFF,TGCAGCGTTGGGGCGGGAGGCTCCTCCTACAATGAGCAGTTCTTC,few,TRBJ2-1,TRBD2,TRBV29-1
CASSPWVEVSGANVLTF,TGTGCCAGCAGCCCGTGGGTAGAAGTCTCTGGGGCCAACGTCCTGACTTTC,few,TRBJ2-6,.,TRBV9
CASRLLYRGGTDTQYF,TGTGCCAGTCGGCTCTTATACAGGGGGGGCACAGATACGCAGTATTTT,few,TRBJ2-3,TRBD1,TRBV19
CASSELRYNEQFF,TGTGCCAGCTCCGAATTAAGGTACAATGAGCAGTTCTTC,.,TRBJ2-1,.,TRBV18
CASRPVRVAENEQFF,TGTGCCAGCAGACCGGTTAGGGTAGCCGAAAATGAGCAGTTCTTC,.,TRBJ2-1,.,TRBV2
CASSLAGLAGIQAQETQYF,TGCGCCAGCAGCTTGGCTGGACTAGCGGGGATCCAGGCCCAAGAGACCCAGTACTTC,few,TRBJ2-5,TRBD2,TRBV5-1
CASSYERGTYEQYF,TGTGCCAGCAGCTACGAGCGGGGTACCTACGAGCAGTACTTC,few,TRBJ2-7,TRBD2,TRBV12-3/TRBV12-4
CSVESANSGANVLTF,TGCAGCGTTGAGTCAGCCAACTCTGGGGCCAACGTCCTGACTTTC,.,TRBJ2-6,.,TRBV29-1
CASSQTSGRRAGELFF,TGTGCCAGCAGCCAGACTAGCGGGAGACGAGCCGGGGAGCTGTTTTTT,.,TRBJ2-2,TRBD2,TRBV6-1
CASSLSSSNTEAFF,TGTGCCAGCAGCCTTTCTTCTTCGAACACTGAAGCTTTCTTT,few,TRBJ1-1,.,TRBV3-1
CASSLRTGGNTEAFF,TGTGCCAGCAGCCTCCGGACAGGTGGGAACACTGAAGCTTTCTTT,few,TRBJ1-1,TRBD1,TRBV7-9
CASKQGGAQGYTF,TGTGCCAGCAAGCAAGGGGGGGCTCAAGGCTACACCTTC,.,TRBJ1-2,.,TRBV18
CASSPDDRDHEQYF,TGCGCCAGCAGCCCGGATGACAGGGACCACGAGCAGTACTTC,few,TRBJ2-7,TRBD1,TRBV5-1
CASRYQTGLNEKLFF,TGCGCCAGCAGGTACCAGACGGGACTGAATGAAAAACTGTTTTTT,few,TRBJ1-4,.,TRBV5-1
CAISGGVGGQPQHF,TGTGCCATCAGTGGAGGTGTTGGGGGTCAGCCCCAGCATTTT,few,TRBJ1-5,.,TRBV10-3
CASRESGAALTEAFF,TGTGCCAGCCGAGAATCCGGGGCAGCACTGACTGAAGCTTTCTTT,.,TRBJ1-1,.,TRBV6-1
CASSLEGLAYEQYF,TGTGCCAGCAGCTTAGAGGGCCTTGCCTACGAGCAGTACTTC,many,TRBJ2-7,.,TRBV7-9
CASSPVGTGGNQPQHF,TGTGCCAGCTCACCCGTAGGGACAGGGGGCAATCAGCCCCAGCATTTT,.,TRBJ1-5,TRBD1,TRBV18
CASSLGQFSGNTIYF,TGTGCCAGCAGCTTGGGACAGTTCTCTGGAAACACCATATATTTT,.,TRBJ1-3,.,TRBV5-6
CATSDKQDYEQYF,TGTGCCACCAGTGATAAACAGGATTACGAGCAGTACTTC,.,TRBJ2-7,.,TRBV24-1
CASSQEKRGPNEQFF,TGCGCCAGCAGCCAAGAAAAGCGAGGCCCAAATGAGCAGTTCTTC,.,TRBJ2-1,.,TRBV4-1
CASSLDGAVNQPQHF,TGCGCCAGCAGCTTGGATGGGGCGGTCAATCAGCCCCAGCATTTT,few,TRBJ1-5,.,TRBV5-1
CSVENRDYGYTF,TGCAGCGTTGAAAACAGGGACTATGGCTACACCTTC,few,TRBJ1-2,.,TRBV29-1
CASSSRLTASEKLFF,TGTGCCAGCAGCTCCCGCTTGACCGCGAGTGAAAAACTGTTTTTT,.,TRBJ1-4,.,TRBV5-5
CASSLTGARSTDTQYF,TGTGCCAGCAGCCTGACAGGGGCGAGAAGCACAGATACGCAGTATTTT,few,TRBJ2-3,TRBD1,TRBV7-9
CSVEGPYGPTDTQYF,TGCAGCGTTGAAGGCCCTTATGGCCCCACAGATACGCAGTATTTT,few,TRBJ2-3,.,TRBV29-1
CATSDRFSYEQYF,TGTGCCACCTCAGACAGGTTCTCCTACGAGCAGTACTTC,.,TRBJ2-7,.,TRBV7-2
CASSPWTGDGYTF,TGTGCCAGCAGTCCATGGACAGGGGATGGCTACACCTTC,few,TRBJ1-2,TRBD1,TRBV12-3/TRBV12-4
CASSLGTGMKYEQYF,TGTGCCAGCAGCTTGGGGACAGGGATGAAGTACGAGCAGTACTTC,few,TRBJ2-7,TRBD1,TRBV7-9
CSVVTKDYGYTF,TGCAGCGTCGTTACAAAGGACTATGGCTACACCTTC,.,TRBJ1-2,.,TRBV29-1
CASSWALDTNEQFF,TGCGCCAGCAGCTGGGCCCTAGACACGAATGAGCAGTTCTTC,.,TRBJ2-1,.,TRBV5-1
CASSSGLLAGLYNEQFF,TGCGCCAGCAGCTCGGGGCTGCTAGCGGGCCTTTACAATGAGCAGTTCTTC,.,TRBJ2-1,TRBD2,TRBV5-1
CASSYSSEGGYEQYF,TGTGCCAGCAGTTACTCGAGTGAGGGTGGCTACGAGCAGTACTTC,few,TRBJ2-7,.,TRBV6-5
CASSQIWAGEQFF,TGCGCCAGCAGCCAAATATGGGCGGGTGAGCAGTTCTTC,.,TRBJ2-1,.,TRBV4-1
CASSLLVAVSTDTQYF,TGTGCCAGCAGCTTGTTGGTAGCGGTGAGCACAGATACGCAGTATTTT,.,TRBJ2-3,.,TRBV5-5
CASSLYGTSTDTQYF,TGTGCCAGCAGTTTGTACGGGACTAGCACAGATACGCAGTATTTT,few,TRBJ2-3,.,TRBV27
CASSWGSGPYEQYF,TGTGCCAGCAGTTGGGGAAGCGGACCCTACGAGCAGTACTTC,few,TRBJ2-7,.,TRBV12-3/TRBV12-4
CASSYGLAPRTDTQYF,TGTGCCAGCAGCTACGGACTCGCCCCCCGTACAGATACGCAGTATTTT,few,TRBJ2-3,.,TRBV7-3